The next 3 T cell receptor beta chains were all read from a single sample in a study of T cell changes during pregnancy in multiple sclerosis. The method was immunoSEQ multiplex PCR; TCRdb's version includes in-frame clones alone and lacks a portion of them. The sample includes just over 80,000 clones, around 96% of them seen just once. The sequenced sample was peripheral blood, obtained in the second trimester of pregnancy. The receptors stem from a female donor with multiple sclerosis, enrolled in a pregnancy study.

The V gene is TRBV5-5, the J gene TRBJ2-5; D possibly corresponds to TRBD1 (7 bases). The CDR3 totals 16 residues. Germline V gene data show CDR1 as SGHKS and CDR2 as YYEKEE (reference sequence). V was cut by 2 bases and J by 10 bases, with 24 bases left in between. In DNA form, the CDR3 reads TGTGCCAGCAGCTTAATGGCAGGGGGGACCAAGGATAGCCAGTACTTC. It yields the protein CASSLMAGGTKDSQYF.

The V gene is TRBV5-1, the J gene TRBJ1-1, with 8 bases that match TRBD1. V trimming: 3 bases; J trimming: 4 bases; junction bases outside the gene matches: 5. Germline V gene sequence: CDR1 SGHRS, CDR2 YFSETQ. The CDR3 loop spans 14 amino acids. CDR3 nucleotide sequence: TGCGCCAGCAGCTATGCCAGGGGGCGCACTGAAGCTTTCTTT. Translated: CASSYARGRTEAFF.

Comment on this clone: One base away lies a much larger clone, so this may be a sequencing read error. CDR3 nucleotides: TGTGCCAGCAGCGCGAGACTAGCGGGCTCCTACAATGAGCAGTTCTTC. As protein: CASSARLAGSYNEQFF. The V gene is TRBV5-6, the J gene TRBJ2-1, with TRBD2 matching over 10 bases. The germline V gene has CDR1 SGHDT and CDR2 YYEEEE. The CDR3 contains 16 residues. V gave up 4 bases and J gave up 0 bases; unmatched junction bases: 4. The entire variable domain, with the rest obtained from reference TRBV5-6 and TRBJ2-1, is as follows: DAGVTQSPTHLIKTRGQQVTLRCSPKSGHDTVSWYQQALGQGPQFIFQYYEEEERQRGNFPDRFSGHQFPNYSSELNVNALLLGDSALYLCASSARLAGSYNEQFFGPGTRLTVL.